What follows are 4 T cell receptor beta chains derived from one specimen sequenced in a study of T cell clonality in common variable immunodeficiency (dated by TCRdb to the mid-2010s). The library was obtained by the immunoSEQ multiplex PCR assay. TCRdb limited this immuneACCESS table to in-frame rearrangements with V and J called. A share of clones is missing; checked studies link under half to unresolved V genes, and the rest is unexplained. The data for this sample show about 28,000 clones, each detected more than once. The top ten clones comprise about 13% of the sample. Material for sequencing was peripheral blood mononuclear cells. These receptors were collected from a person between 18 and 69 years old in good health.

In its sample, this clone was seen many times. The read halts 3 residues ahead of the CDR3 end, with the missing end drawn from the germline J gene. The V and J genes are TRBV20-1 and TRBJ2-1; 10 bases are a match to TRBD2. Germline V gives CDR1 DFQATT, CDR2 SNEGSKA (reference sequence). The CDR3 extends over 16 amino acids. The V segment lost 2 bases and the J segment 6 bases; nucleotides outside the gene matches: 10. This chain's CDR3 is CSARTIAGGVFNEQFF. The sequenced CDR3 bases are TGCAGTGCTAGAACAATAGCGGGGGGTGTTTTCAATGAG.

In the case of this clone: One end of the junction is discordant with germline, which a read error may explain. The CDR3 is cut off 3 residues early in the read; its end comes from the germline J gene. V and J are TRBV20-1 and TRBJ2-5; possible D gene TRBD2, 6 bases. Per germline, CDR1 DFQATT and CDR2 SNEGSKA (reference sequence). CDR3 length: 14 amino acids. The covered CDR3 bases are TGCAGTGCTAGAGATAAGCGGGCCCAAGGGACC. Amino acids: CSARDKRAQGT. The full CDR3 is CSARDKRAQGTQYF.

This clone was counted ten times or more. Read data end 3 residues before the CDR3 end; the end is taken from the germline J gene. This sequence joins TRBV5-6 and TRBJ2-2; unclear D gene. CDR1 SGHDT and CDR2 YYEEEE come from the germline V gene. The ends were cut back, 3 bases at V and 5 bases at J, with 8 bases in the middle. The CDR3 is 13 amino acids. Incomplete CDR3 DNA: TGTGCCAGCAGCTCGACACGAACCGGGGAG. Translation gives CASSSTRTGE. The whole CDR3 sequence is CASSSTRTGELFF.

This clone was counted many times. The read ends 3 residues shy of where the CDR3 ends; the end is completed using the germline J gene. The V and J genes are TRBV6-4 and TRBJ2-3; 10 bases map to TRBD1. From germline, CDR1 is MRHNA and CDR2 SNTAGT. V trimming: 3 bases; J trimming: 5 bases; junction bases outside the gene matches: 5. This CDR3 is 15 amino acids long. The chain's CDR3 is CASSDRTGGRDTQYF. Partial CDR3 DNA: TGTGCCAGCAGTGATCGGACAGGGGGGAGAGATACG.